This T cell receptor (beta chain) was documented in a study of cytomegalovirus exposure and HLA in healthy donors. General study points: Most TCR sequences were uncommon, yet certain public TCRs appeared in many donors. Confirmation was obtained in vitro that a few CMV-associated chains are specific for CMV antigens.

Notes on this clone: Its antigen is currently unknown.

TCRdb keeps only in-frame clones here, not all; method: immunoSEQ multiplex PCR. The sample lists over 200,000 clones, approximately 86% occurring once. Among the 120 or so subjects of the validation cohort, separate from the approximately 660-subject first cohort, were the donors. J lost 7 bases, V lost 0 bases, and 23 bases had no gene match. CDR1 is SQVTM, CDR2 ANQGSEA, per germline. This CDR3 is 21 amino acids long. The source is a woman aged 18-30 years in good health and CMV-seronegative. The sequencing input was PBMCs. This chain joins TRBV29-1 and TRBJ2-2, with 10 bases identical to TRBD2. The CDR3 sequence: CSVEDRRRPPAASGSFGELFF. As DNA, the CDR3 is TGCAGCGTTGAAGATCGGAGGCGTCCTCCAGCGGCTAGCGGGAGCTTCGGGGAGCTGTTTTTT.